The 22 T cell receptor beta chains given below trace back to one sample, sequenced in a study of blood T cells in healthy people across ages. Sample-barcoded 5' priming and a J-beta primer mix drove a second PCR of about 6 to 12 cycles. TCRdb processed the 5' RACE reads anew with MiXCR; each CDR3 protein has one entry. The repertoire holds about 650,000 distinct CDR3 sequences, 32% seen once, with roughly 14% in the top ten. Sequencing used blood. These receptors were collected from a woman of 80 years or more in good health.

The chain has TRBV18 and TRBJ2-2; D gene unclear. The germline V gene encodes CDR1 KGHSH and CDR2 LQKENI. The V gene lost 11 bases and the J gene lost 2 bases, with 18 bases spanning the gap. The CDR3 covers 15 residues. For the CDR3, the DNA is TGTGCCGTCCCCCAGGTGGGGAAAAACACCGGGGAGCTGTTTTTT. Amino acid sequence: CAVPQVGKNTGELFF.

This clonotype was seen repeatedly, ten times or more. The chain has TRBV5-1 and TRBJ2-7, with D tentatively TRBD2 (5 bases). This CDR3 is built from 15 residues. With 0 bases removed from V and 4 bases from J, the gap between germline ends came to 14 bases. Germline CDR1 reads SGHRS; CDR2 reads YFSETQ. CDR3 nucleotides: TGCGCCAGCAGCTTGGTGGATGAGGGTAAATACGAGCAGTACTTC. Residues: CASSLVDEGKYEQYF.

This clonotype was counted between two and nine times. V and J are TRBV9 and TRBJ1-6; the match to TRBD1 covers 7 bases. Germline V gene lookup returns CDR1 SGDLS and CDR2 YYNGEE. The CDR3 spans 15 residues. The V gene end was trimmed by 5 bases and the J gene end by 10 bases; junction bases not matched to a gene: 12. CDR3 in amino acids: CASSLDTGAASPLHF. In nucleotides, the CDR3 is TGTGCCAGCAGTTTAGATACAGGGGCTGCCTCACCCCTCCACTTT.

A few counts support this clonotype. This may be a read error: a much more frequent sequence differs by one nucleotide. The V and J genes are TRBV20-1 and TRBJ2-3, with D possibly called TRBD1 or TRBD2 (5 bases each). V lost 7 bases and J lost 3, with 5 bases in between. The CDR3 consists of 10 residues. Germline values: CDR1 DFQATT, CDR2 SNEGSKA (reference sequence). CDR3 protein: CSGGTDTQYF. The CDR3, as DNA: TGCAGTGGGGGGACAGATACGCAGTATTTT.

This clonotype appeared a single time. As DNA, the CDR3 is TGCAGCGTTTCTGACCGGGGTGACCACAATGAGCAGTTCTTC. It encodes CSVSDRGDHNEQFF. The rearrangement links TRBV29-1 to TRBJ2-1; TRBD2 is a possible D gene (5 bases). Germline V gene sequence: CDR1 SQVTM, CDR2 ANQGSEA. The CDR3 runs to 14 residues. V was cut by 5 bases and J by 5 bases, with 16 bases left in between.

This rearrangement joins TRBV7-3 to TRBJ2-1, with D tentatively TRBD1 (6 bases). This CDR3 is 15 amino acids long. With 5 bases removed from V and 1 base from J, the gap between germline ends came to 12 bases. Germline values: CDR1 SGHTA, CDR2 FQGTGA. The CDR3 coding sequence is TGTGCCAGCAGCCCATCAGGGGCGTCCTACAATGAGCAGTTCTTC. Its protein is CASSPSGASYNEQFF.

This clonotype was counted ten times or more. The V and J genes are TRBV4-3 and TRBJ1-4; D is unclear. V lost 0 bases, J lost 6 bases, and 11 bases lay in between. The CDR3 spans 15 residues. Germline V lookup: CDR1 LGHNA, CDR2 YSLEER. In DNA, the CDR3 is TGCGCCAGCAGCCAAGAGGGGAGCGGTTATGAAAAACTGTTTTTT. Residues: CASSQEGSGYEKLFF.

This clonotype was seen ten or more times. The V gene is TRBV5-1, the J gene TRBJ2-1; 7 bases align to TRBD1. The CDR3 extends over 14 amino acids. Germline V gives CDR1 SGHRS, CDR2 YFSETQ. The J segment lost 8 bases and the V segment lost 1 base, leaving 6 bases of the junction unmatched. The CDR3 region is CASSLRDRAHEQFF. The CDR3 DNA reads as TGCGCCAGCAGCTTGCGTGACAGGGCCCATGAGCAGTTCTTC.

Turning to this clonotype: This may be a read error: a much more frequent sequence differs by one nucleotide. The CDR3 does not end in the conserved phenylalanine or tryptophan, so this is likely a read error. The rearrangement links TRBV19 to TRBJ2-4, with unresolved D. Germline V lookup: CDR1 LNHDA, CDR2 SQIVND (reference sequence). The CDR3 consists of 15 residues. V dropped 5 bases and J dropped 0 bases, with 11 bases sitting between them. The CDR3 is CASSPQILAKNIQYV. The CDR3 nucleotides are TGTGCCAGTAGTCCTCAGATCCTAGCCAAAAACATTCAGTACGTC.

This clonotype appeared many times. CDR3 sequence reads: CAIRGTISSSYEQYF. CDR3 sequence (DNA): TGTGCCATCAGGGGGACTATTTCAAGCTCCTACGAGCAGTACTTC. The chain couples TRBV10-3 to TRBJ2-7; the match to TRBD2 covers 7 bases. Germline assignment: CDR1 ENHRY and CDR2 SYGVKD. The CDR3 contains 15 residues. After removal of 6 bases from V and 0 bases from J, the junction contained 8 bases not matched to a gene.

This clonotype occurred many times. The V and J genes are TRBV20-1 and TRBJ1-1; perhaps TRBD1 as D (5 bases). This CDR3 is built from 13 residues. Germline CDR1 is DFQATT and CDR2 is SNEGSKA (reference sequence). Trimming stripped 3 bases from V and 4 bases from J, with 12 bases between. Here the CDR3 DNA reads TGCAGTGCTAGGGCGGGGGGTAGCACTGAAGCTTTCTTT. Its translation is CSARAGGSTEAFF.

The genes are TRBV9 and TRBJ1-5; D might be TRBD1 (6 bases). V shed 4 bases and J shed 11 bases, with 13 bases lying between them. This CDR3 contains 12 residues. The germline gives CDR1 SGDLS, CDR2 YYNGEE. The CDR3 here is CASSRTEETQHF. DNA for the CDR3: TGTGCCAGCAGCAGGACAGAGGAGACCCAGCATTTT.

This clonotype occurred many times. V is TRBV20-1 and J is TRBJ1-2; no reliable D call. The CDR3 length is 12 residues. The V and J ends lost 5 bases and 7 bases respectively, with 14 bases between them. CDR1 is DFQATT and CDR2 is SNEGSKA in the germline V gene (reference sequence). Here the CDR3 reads CSALRPRGGYTF. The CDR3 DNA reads TGCAGTGCTCTCAGGCCCAGAGGTGGCTACACCTTC.

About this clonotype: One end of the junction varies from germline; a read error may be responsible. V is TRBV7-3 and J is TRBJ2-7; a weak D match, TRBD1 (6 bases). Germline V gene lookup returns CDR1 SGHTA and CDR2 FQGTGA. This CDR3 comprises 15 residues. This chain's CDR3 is CAGSRTAALSYEQYF. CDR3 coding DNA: TGTGCCGGCAGCCGGACAGCGGCCCTCTCCTACGAGCAGTACTTC.

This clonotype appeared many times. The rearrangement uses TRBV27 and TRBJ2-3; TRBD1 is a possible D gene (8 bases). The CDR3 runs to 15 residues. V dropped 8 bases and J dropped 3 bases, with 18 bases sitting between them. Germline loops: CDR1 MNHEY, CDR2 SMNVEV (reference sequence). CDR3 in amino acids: CASSKRGQETDTQYF. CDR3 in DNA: TGTGCCAGCTCGAAGCGGGGACAGGAGACAGATACGCAGTATTTT.

CDR3 residues: CSALSPGSDEQFF. CDR3 nucleotide sequence: TGCAGTGCTCTCTCGCCTGGGTCAGATGAGCAGTTCTTC. The chain joins TRBV20-1 to TRBJ2-1; D call uncertain. This CDR3 contains 13 residues. The germline V and J ends were trimmed by 5 bases and 8 bases, with 16 bases remaining between them. Germline V lookup: CDR1 DFQATT, CDR2 SNEGSKA (reference sequence).

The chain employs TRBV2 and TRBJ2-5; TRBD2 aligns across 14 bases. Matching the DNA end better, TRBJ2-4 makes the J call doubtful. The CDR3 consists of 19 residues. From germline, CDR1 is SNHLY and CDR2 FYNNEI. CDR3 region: CASSGAGLAGEGAKNIQYF. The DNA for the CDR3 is TGTGCCAGCAGTGGGGCGGGACTAGCGGGAGAGGGGGCCAAAAACATTCAGTACTTC.

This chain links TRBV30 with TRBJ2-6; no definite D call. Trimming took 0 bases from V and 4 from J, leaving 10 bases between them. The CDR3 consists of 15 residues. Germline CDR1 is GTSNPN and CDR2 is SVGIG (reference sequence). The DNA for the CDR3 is TGTGCCTGGAGTGTATACGTAACCGGGGCCAACGTCCTGACTTTC. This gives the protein CAWSVYVTGANVLTF.

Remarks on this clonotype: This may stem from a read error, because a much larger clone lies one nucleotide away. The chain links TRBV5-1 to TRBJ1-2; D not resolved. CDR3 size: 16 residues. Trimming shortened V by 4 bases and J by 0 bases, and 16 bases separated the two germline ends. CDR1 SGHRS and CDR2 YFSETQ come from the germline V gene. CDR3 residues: CASSLEKGASNYGYTF. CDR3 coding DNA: TGCGCCAGCAGCCTTGAAAAGGGAGCATCTAACTATGGCTACACCTTC.

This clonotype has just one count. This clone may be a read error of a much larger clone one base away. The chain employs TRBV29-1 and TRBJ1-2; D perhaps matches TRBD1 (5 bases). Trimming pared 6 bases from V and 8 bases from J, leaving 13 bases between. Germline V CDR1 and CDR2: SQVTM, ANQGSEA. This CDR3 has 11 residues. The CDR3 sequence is CSVGTEQGYTF. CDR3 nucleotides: TGCAGCGTCGGGACTGAGCAAGGCTACACCTTC.

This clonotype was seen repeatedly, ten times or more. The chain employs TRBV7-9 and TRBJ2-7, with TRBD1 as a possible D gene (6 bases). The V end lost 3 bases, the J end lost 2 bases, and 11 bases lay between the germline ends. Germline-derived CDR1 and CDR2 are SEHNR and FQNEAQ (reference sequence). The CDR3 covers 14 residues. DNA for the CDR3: TGTGCCAGCAGCTTGGGACAACCCCCCTACGAGCAGTACTTC. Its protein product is CASSLGQPPYEQYF.

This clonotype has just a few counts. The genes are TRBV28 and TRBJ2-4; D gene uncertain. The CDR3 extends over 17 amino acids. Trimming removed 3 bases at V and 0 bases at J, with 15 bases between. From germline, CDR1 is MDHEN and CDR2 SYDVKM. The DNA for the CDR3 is TGTGCCAGCAGTTTTTTCCGTAGATCCTTAGCCAAAAACATTCAGTACTTC. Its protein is CASSFFRRSLAKNIQYF.